The 10 T cell receptor beta chains below all came from one sample that was sequenced in a study of a mutant IDH1 vaccine in newly diagnosed glioma. Antigens for these TCRs are unknown. Sequenced by immunoSEQ multiplex PCR; TCRdb stores in-frame clones only, minus some. The sample lists 65,000 or so clones; around 83% were seen once. Time point meaning: week 23, last vaccination. It was 300 ug of mutant IDH1 20-mer peptide that made up each vaccine dose, given with topical imiquimod. Here the sequenced sample was PBMCs, taken from a glioma patient whose treatment included an IDH1 peptide vaccine. The receptors stem from a man aged 30 to 39 with glioma.

This chain joins TRBV2 and TRBJ1-2; D may be TRBD1 (5 bases). CDR3 length: 16 residues. With 6 bases removed from V and 3 bases from J, the gap between germline ends came to 20 bases. Germline CDR1 SNHLY, CDR2 FYNNEI. The CDR3 spells CASRATYGGGYYGYTF. In DNA, the CDR3 is TGTGCCAGCAGGGCTACCTATGGTGGGGGATACTATGGCTACACCTTC.

The chain combines TRBV5-6 with TRBJ2-3, with D uncertain. Trimming left V 0 bases short and J 0 bases short, with 5 bases between. Germline CDR1 is SGHDT and CDR2 is YYEEEE. This CDR3 comprises 14 residues. The CDR3 reads CASSLGPSTDTQYF. CDR3 nucleotide sequence: TGTGCCAGCAGCTTGGGGCCGAGCACAGATACGCAGTATTTT.

The chain combines TRBV2 with TRBJ1-4, with TRBD1 as a possible D gene (6 bases). The CDR3 has 15 residues. The germline V gene encodes CDR1 SNHLY and CDR2 FYNNEI. Trimming stripped 6 bases from V and 0 bases from J, with 11 bases between. The CDR3 sequence: CASSRQDATNEKLFF. CDR3 coding DNA: TGTGCCAGCAGCCGACAGGATGCAACTAATGAAAAACTGTTTTTT.

The chain recombines TRBV20-1 with TRBJ1-1; D remains unclear. Trimming cost V 1 base and J 4 bases, with 4 bases left between them. Germline lookup yields CDR1 DFQATT and CDR2 SNEGSKA (reference sequence). The CDR3 is made up of 11 amino acids. The CDR3 reads CSARAFTEAFF. CDR3 nucleotide sequence: TGCAGTGCTAGAGCCTTCACTGAAGCTTTCTTT.

The chain couples TRBV7-8 to TRBJ2-3, with TRBD1 matching 7 bases. Per the germline V gene, CDR1 is SGHVS and CDR2 is FQNEAQ. V shed 1 base, J shed 2 bases, and the junction held 15 bases outside the gene matches. The CDR3 is made up of 19 amino acids. The CDR3 DNA follows: TGTGCCAGCAGCTTAGGCGTTGTCTCTTGGGACAGTACCACAGATACGCAGTATTTT. Encoded protein: CASSLGVVSWDSTTDTQYF.

There are a few counts of this clone. The chain recombines TRBV7-9 with TRBJ1-2; the D gene is possibly TRBD1 (5 bases). This CDR3 has 10 residues. Trimming removed 5 bases at V and 13 bases at J, with 11 bases between. The germline V gene encodes CDR1 SEHNR and CDR2 FQNEAQ (reference sequence). CDR3 sequence (DNA): TGTGCCAGCAGCCCCGTCGGGGGCACCTTC. Translation gives CASSPVGGTF.

The CDR3, as DNA: TGTGCCAGCAGCGAGGGACCGTTGAACACTGAAGCTTTCTTT. This translates into CASSEGPLNTEAFF. The chain employs TRBV9 and TRBJ1-1; weak D call: TRBD1 (5 bases). Germline V CDR1 and CDR2: SGDLS, YYNGEE. The ends were cut back, 3 bases at V and 0 bases at J, with 9 bases in the middle. The CDR3 contains 14 residues.

V gene TRBV27 combines with J gene TRBJ1-1; TRBD1 aligns across 10 bases. There are 16 residues in the CDR3. The junction had 6 bases not matched to a gene; V was cut back by 5 bases and J by 0 bases. Germline V gives CDR1 MNHEY, CDR2 SMNVEV (reference sequence). CDR3 bases: TGTGCCAGCAGTCCTCTCGGGACAGGGGTGAACACTGAAGCTTTCTTT. The encoded protein is CASSPLGTGVNTEAFF.

As for this clone: The sample holds other DNA sequences that translate to the same CDR3. The genes are TRBV6-6 and TRBJ2-7, with D unresolved. The germline V gene encodes CDR1 MNHNY and CDR2 SVGAGI (reference sequence). CDR3 length: 13 amino acids. V shed 3 bases and J shed 1 base, with 7 bases lying between them. The CDR3 DNA reads as TGTGCCAGCAGTTATTCGGGTTCCTACGAGCAGTACTTC. Protein: CASSYSGSYEQYF.

This sequence joins TRBV6-1 and TRBJ1-1; D is unresolved. The V gene lost 6 bases and the J gene lost 1 base, with 9 bases spanning the gap. The V gene's germline CDR1 is MNHNS and CDR2 SASEGT. The CDR3 loop spans 13 amino acids. CDR3 region: CASRPTANTEAFF. The DNA of the CDR3 is TGTGCCAGCAGACCTACAGCGAACACTGAAGCTTTCTTT.